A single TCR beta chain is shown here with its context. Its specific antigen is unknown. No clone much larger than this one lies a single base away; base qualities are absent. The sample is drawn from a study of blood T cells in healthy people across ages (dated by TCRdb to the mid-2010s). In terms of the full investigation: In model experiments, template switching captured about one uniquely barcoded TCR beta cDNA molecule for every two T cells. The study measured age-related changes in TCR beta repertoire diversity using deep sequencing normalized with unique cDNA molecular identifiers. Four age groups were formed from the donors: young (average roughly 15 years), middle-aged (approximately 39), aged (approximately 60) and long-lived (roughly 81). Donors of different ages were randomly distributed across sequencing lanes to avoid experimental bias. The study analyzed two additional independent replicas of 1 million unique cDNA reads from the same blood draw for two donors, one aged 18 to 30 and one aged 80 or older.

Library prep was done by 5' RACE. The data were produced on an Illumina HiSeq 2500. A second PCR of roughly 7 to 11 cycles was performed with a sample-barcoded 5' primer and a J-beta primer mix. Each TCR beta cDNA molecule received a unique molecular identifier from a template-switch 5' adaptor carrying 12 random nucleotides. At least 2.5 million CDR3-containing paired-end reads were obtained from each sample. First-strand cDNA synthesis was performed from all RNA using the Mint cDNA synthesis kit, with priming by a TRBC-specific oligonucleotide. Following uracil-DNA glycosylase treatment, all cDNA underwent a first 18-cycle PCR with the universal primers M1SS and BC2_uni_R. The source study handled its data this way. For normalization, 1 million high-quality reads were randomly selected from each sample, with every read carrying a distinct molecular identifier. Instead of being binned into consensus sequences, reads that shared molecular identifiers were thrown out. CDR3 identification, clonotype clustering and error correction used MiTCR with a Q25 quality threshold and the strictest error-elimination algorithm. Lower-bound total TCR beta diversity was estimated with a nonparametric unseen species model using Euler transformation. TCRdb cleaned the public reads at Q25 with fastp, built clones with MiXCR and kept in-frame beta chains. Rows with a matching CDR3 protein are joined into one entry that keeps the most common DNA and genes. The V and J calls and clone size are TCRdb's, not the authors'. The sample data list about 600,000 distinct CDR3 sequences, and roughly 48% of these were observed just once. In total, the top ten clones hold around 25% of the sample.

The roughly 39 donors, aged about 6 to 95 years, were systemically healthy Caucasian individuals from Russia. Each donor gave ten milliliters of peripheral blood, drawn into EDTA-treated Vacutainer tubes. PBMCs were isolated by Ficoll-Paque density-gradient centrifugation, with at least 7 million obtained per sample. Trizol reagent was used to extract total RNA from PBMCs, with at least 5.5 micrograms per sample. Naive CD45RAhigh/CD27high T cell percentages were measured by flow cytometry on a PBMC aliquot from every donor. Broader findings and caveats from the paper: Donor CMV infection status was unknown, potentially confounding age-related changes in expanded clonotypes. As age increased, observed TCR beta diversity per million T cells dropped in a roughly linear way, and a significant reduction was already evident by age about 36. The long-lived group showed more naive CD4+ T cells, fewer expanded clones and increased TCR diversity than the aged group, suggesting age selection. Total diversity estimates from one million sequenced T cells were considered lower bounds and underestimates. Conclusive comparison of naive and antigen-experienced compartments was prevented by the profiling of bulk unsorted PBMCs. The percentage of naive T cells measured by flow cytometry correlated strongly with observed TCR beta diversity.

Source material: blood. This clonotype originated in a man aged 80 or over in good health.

Read as DNA, the sequence is TGCAGTGCTAGAGATGGGAGGGGACCGAACACTGAAGCTTTCTTT. This sequence encodes CSARDGRGPNTEAFF. The sequence joins TRBV20-1 to TRBJ1-1; TRBD1 is perhaps the D gene, given 5 matching bases. CDR1 DFQATT and CDR2 SNEGSKA are derived from the germline V gene (reference sequence). Trimming costs V 0 bases and J 1 base, and their ends lie 12 bases apart. The cysteine opens and the phenylalanine closes a CDR3 of 15 amino acids. Only the CDR3 part of the read is kept: 45 bases, read in frame from the first base.